The entry below gives a single TCR beta chain sequence along with its context. The entry originates in a study of blood T cell repertoires in COVID-19. The method was immunoSEQ multiplex PCR; TCRdb's version includes in-frame clones alone and lacks a portion of them. The table lists some 41,000 clones, 80% to 90% of them singletons. Trimming removed 3 bases from V and 4 bases from J; junction bases left unmatched: 4. Germline V gives CDR1 SGDLS, CDR2 YYNGEE. The CDR3 is 15 amino acids. The V call is TRBV9, the J call TRBJ2-2; 9 bases fit TRBD1. The origin of this receptor is a man between 70 and 80 years old with active COVID-19. Specimen: peripheral blood. The CDR3 region is CASSGTGGSTGELFF. DNA for the CDR3: TGTGCCAGCAGCGGTACAGGGGGCAGCACCGGGGAGCTGTTTTTT.